The 10 T cell receptor beta chains below were found in one sample sequenced in a study of T cell responses to AZD1222 COVID-19 vaccine (dated by TCRdb to about 2021). Sample time point, as interpreted from the label and publication: about 28 days (+/-7) after the second vaccine dose. The treatment or condition label on this specimen signifies: meningococcal conjugate vaccine given as trial control. Receptors were amplified or captured by the immunoSEQ multiplex PCR assay. The clones in this table, taken by TCRdb from immuneACCESS, are in-frame only. Not every clone is retained; where verified, under half of the shortfall comes from an unresolved V gene, and the cause of the rest is unknown. The sample table lists more than 100,000 clones, 85% of them with a count of one. Clones ranked in the top ten supply 6.5% to 8.5% of the sample. This material consisted of peripheral blood, taken 28 days after the second dose of the MenACWY control vaccine. Source of these receptors: an adult who received the MenACWY meningococcal vaccine as a control.

The chain recombines TRBV5-1 with TRBJ2-3; maybe TRBD1 (6 bases). The CDR3 totals 16 residues. From germline, CDR1 is SGHRS and CDR2 YFSETQ. The V and J ends lost 7 bases and 1 base respectively, with 19 bases between them. The CDR3 protein is CASAGDTAAGTDTQYF. DNA for the CDR3: TGCGCCAGCGCTGGGGACACCGCGGCAGGCACAGATACGCAGTATTTT.

This clone was counted once. The chain links TRBV27 to TRBJ2-1; D uncertain. The germline gives CDR1 MNHEY, CDR2 SMNVEV (reference sequence). CDR3 length: 15 amino acids. Trimming cost V 5 bases and J 0 bases, with 11 bases left between them. The CDR3 loop reads CASSDTKSSYNEQFF. Written as DNA, the CDR3 is TGTGCCAGCAGTGACACGAAGAGCTCCTACAATGAGCAGTTCTTC.

The CDR3 sequence is CASSLSARGTEAFF. The CDR3 DNA reads as TGTGCCAGCAGCTTGTCCGCGCGAGGGACTGAAGCTTTCTTT. The chain recombines TRBV7-2 with TRBJ1-1; D unresolved. Germline V gene sequence: CDR1 SGHTA, CDR2 FQGNSA. The CDR3 length is 14 residues. The V gene lost 3 bases and the J gene lost 5 bases, with 13 bases spanning the gap.

This clone was detected once. The V gene is TRBV29-1, the J gene TRBJ1-1; no clear D gene. The CDR3 has 15 amino acids. V lost 3 bases to trimming and J lost 7 bases, with 21 bases between them. Germline CDR1 and CDR2: SQVTM and ANQGSEA. The CDR3 DNA is TGCAGCGTTGACAACCCAGCCGGGCCAACCTTTGAAGCTTTCTTT. It specifies CSVDNPAGPTFEAFF.

This clone occurred a few times. This chain links TRBV7-3 with TRBJ2-1; maybe TRBD2 (5 bases). The V end was cut by 4 bases, the J end by 9 bases, with 13 bases between. This CDR3 contains 13 residues. CDR1 SGHTA and CDR2 FQGTGA come from the germline V gene. The CDR3 here is CASSSDYATEQFF. The DNA for the CDR3 is TGTGCCAGCAGCTCCGACTATGCCACTGAGCAGTTCTTC.

V is TRBV7-2 and J is TRBJ1-5; 7 nucleotides line up with TRBD1. Germline CDR1 SGHTA, CDR2 FQGNSA. The ends lost 1 base at V and 6 bases at J; junction bases unmatched: 9. The CDR3 sequence is 16 residues long. CDR3 loop: CASSLVRGGGGQPQHF. The CDR3 nucleotides are TGTGCCAGCAGCTTAGTTCGAGGGGGCGGTGGTCAGCCCCAGCATTTT.

This clone was observed a handful of times. The rearrangement uses TRBV5-1 and TRBJ1-5; 8 bases are shared with TRBD1. V shed 4 bases and J 4 bases; nucleotides not matched to a gene: 7. Germline values: CDR1 SGHRS, CDR2 YFSETQ. The CDR3 length is 15 residues. The CDR3 sequence is CASSPGTGGNQPQHF. Written as DNA, the CDR3 is TGCGCCAGCAGCCCGGGGACAGGAGGTAATCAGCCCCAGCATTTT.

This rearrangement joins TRBV6-2 or TRBV6-3 to TRBJ2-7, with D perhaps TRBD1 (5 bases). This CDR3 region has 17 residues. V gave up 0 bases and J gave up 1 base, with 16 bases separating them. The V gene's germline CDR1 is MNHEY and CDR2 SVGEGT. CDR3 region: CASSYSILQGLSYEQYF. CDR3 coding DNA: TGTGCCAGCAGTTACTCGATTCTGCAGGGCCTTTCCTACGAGCAGTACTTC.

The V call is TRBV24-1, the J call TRBJ2-1; D perhaps matches TRBD1 (5 bases). The CDR3 loop spans 15 amino acids. The V gene lost 7 bases and the J gene lost 6 bases, with 18 bases spanning the gap. The V gene's germline CDR1 is KGHDR and CDR2 SFDVKD. The CDR3 region has the DNA TGTGCCACCAGCGGAAAGGACATCCCCCTCAATGAGCAGTTCTTC. Protein: CATSGKDIPLNEQFF.

This chain joins TRBV6-5 and TRBJ2-7, with unresolved D. The CDR3 runs 16 residues. CDR1 and CDR2 from the germline V gene are MNHEY and SVGAGI. Between the trimmed V and J ends, which lost 0 bases and 2 bases, there was a span of 14 bases. In DNA, the CDR3 is TGTGCCAGCAGTTACTCCCCGTGGGCTGGGCCCTACGAGCAGTACTTC. This encodes CASSYSPWAGPYEQYF.